This is a list of T cell receptor beta chains from one sample in a study of identical twins. TCRdb fed the 5' RACE reads into MiXCR, producing one record per CDR3 protein. The sample has hundreds of thousands of distinct CDR3 sequences, 15% to 20% seen once; the top ten hold around 14%. These sequences were also reported in another study, on T cells expressing NK-cell markers.

Sequenced: PBMCs. The source of these receptors is a woman between 18 and 29 years old in good health. Each CDR3 is given with its conserved first and last residue. The D gene is left open where the match is weak. The size entry is marked missing in some rows and otherwise reads once, few, many or a size class.

D gene,V gene,J gene,clone size,CDR3 protein,CDR3 DNA
TRBD1,TRBV5-1,TRBJ1-1,few,CASTRQGDTEAFF,TGCGCCAGCACCCGACAGGGGGACACTGAAGCTTTCTTT
NA,TRBV12-3/TRBV12-4,TRBJ2-7,NA,CASSPRQNTYEQYF,TGTGCCAGCAGCCCTCGACAGAACACCTACGAGCAGTACTTC
NA,TRBV6-5,TRBJ1-2,few,CASSYRGSGASGYTF,TGTGCCAGCAGTTACAGGGGGTCGGGGGCTTCGGGCTACACCTTC
TRBD2,TRBV2,TRBJ2-5,few,CASIREVEETQYF,TGTGCCAGCATTCGGGAGGTGGAAGAGACCCAGTACTTC
NA,TRBV6-1,TRBJ2-7,NA,CASSPPLSPRPYEQYF,TGTGCCAGCAGCCCTCCCTTGTCCCCCCGGCCCTACGAGCAGTACTTC
NA,TRBV12-3/TRBV12-4,TRBJ1-5,NA,CASSSRKGHQPQHF,TGTGCCAGCAGTTCCCGGAAAGGGCATCAGCCCCAGCATTTT
NA,TRBV7-3,TRBJ2-5,NA,CASSIERGGTQYF,TGTGCCAGCAGTATAGAGAGAGGAGGGACCCAGTACTTC
NA,TRBV20-1,TRBJ2-3,few,CSAIDPRPRGDTQYF,TGCAGTGCTATCGACCCCAGGCCTAGGGGTGATACGCAGTATTTT
NA,TRBV15,TRBJ2-7,NA,CATSRVSTGTTYEQYF,TGTGCCACCAGCAGGGTCTCCACAGGGACAACCTACGAGCAGTACTTC
NA,TRBV4-1,TRBJ2-3,few,CASSQLKPSEGFRTYAWGTDTQYF,TGCGCCAGCAGCCAACTTAAACCCTCAGAGGGGTTTAGGACATACGCTTGGGGGACAGATACGCAGTATTTT
TRBD1,TRBV5-1,TRBJ1-1,few,CASSPLSGTDFNTEAFF,TGCGCCAGCAGCCCCCTTTCCGGGACAGACTTCAACACTGAAGCTTTCTTT
NA,TRBV15,TRBJ2-7,NA,CATSRERVLKNYEQYF,TGTGCCACCAGCAGAGAACGGGTACTAAAAAACTACGAGCAGTACTTC
TRBD2,TRBV7-2,TRBJ2-5,few,CASSLDGRARETQYF,TGTGCCAGCAGCTTAGACGGGAGGGCTCGGGAGACCCAGTACTTC
TRBD1,TRBV20-1,TRBJ1-1,NA,CSAQGAENTEAFF,TGCAGCGCACAGGGGGCGGAGAACACTGAAGCTTTCTTT
NA,TRBV15,TRBJ1-5,NA,CATSRDSGGNQPQHF,TGTGCCACCAGCAGAGATTCGGGAGGCAATCAGCCCCAGCATTTT
TRBD2,TRBV5-1,TRBJ2-5,few,CASSFNGGGKGETQYF,TGCGCCAGCAGCTTCAACGGCGGGGGGAAGGGAGAGACCCAGTACTTC
TRBD2,TRBV25-1,TRBJ2-2,NA,CASRPRGGSTGELFF,TGTGCCAGCAGGCCTCGGGGGGGAAGCACCGGGGAGCTGTTTTTT
NA,TRBV5-6,TRBJ1-1,NA,CASTRTDNTEAFF,TGTGCCAGCACCCGGACAGACAACACTGAAGCTTTCTTT
NA,TRBV9,TRBJ1-2,NA,CASSVGDVNYGYTF,TGTGCCAGCAGTGTGGGGGACGTCAACTATGGCTACACCTTC
TRBD2,TRBV4-2,TRBJ2-1,NA,CATSPRLAAYNEQFF,TGTGCCACCTCTCCAAGGCTAGCGGCCTACAATGAGCAGTTCTTC
TRBD2,TRBV7-6,TRBJ2-5,few,CASSLGAGGPRETQYF,TGTGCCAGCAGCTTGGGAGCGGGGGGGCCTAGGGAGACCCAGTACTTC
NA,TRBV4-1,TRBJ2-1,NA,CASSPYAGEQFF,TGCGCCAGCAGCCCTTATGCGGGTGAGCAGTTCTTC
NA,TRBV19,TRBJ2-5,NA,CASSLTGVAETQYF,TGTGCCAGTAGTTTGACGGGAGTCGCCGAGACCCAGTACTTC
TRBD1,TRBV6-1,TRBJ1-1,NA,CASIGQGISEAFF,TGTGCCAGCATCGGACAGGGTATATCTGAAGCTTTCTTT
NA,TRBV11-1,TRBJ2-1,few,CASSSRGSNKKGFNEQFF,TGTGCCAGCAGCTCCCGTGGGTCAAACAAAAAGGGTTTCAATGAGCAGTTCTTC
NA,TRBV4-2,TRBJ2-2,NA,CASSYLETGELFF,TGTGCCAGCAGCTACTTGGAAACCGGGGAGCTGTTTTTT
NA,TRBV6-5,TRBJ2-5,few,CASSYSKLGGNRETQYF,TGTGCCAGCAGTTACTCGAAGCTCGGCGGGAACCGAGAGACCCAGTACTTC
NA,TRBV18,TRBJ2-1,few,CASSPTSRNEQFF,TGTGCCAGCTCACCGACGTCAAGGAATGAGCAGTTCTTC
NA,TRBV27,TRBJ2-7,NA,CASSLSHYYEQYF,TGTGCCAGCAGTTTGAGTCATTACTACGAGCAGTACTTC
NA,TRBV10-3,TRBJ2-3,NA,CAIRRTETTDTQYF,TGTGCCATCAGGCGGACAGAGACCACAGATACGCAGTATTTT
TRBD2,TRBV5-5,TRBJ2-4,NA,CASSFRLAGGAWSNIQYF,TGTGCCAGCAGCTTCCGACTAGCGGGGGGGGCGTGGTCAAACATTCAGTACTTC